This is a list of T cell receptor beta chains from one sample in a study of glioma-infiltrating T cells after dendritic cell vaccination. This table comes from immunoSEQ multiplex PCR, and its TCRdb copy is limited to in-frame clones, with some not included. The sample holds around 92,000 clones, over 80% seen once. Sequences were derived from blood, sampled after dendritic cell vaccination. The receptors stem from a human donor with glioblastoma. Both conserved end residues are part of each CDR3. Expanded clones get a size class; other rows say once, few or many, or leave the size out.

>TRBV9|.|TRBJ2-1
CASSKLAGGFTYNEQFF
>TRBV30|.|TRBJ2-1
CAWEPGGRYNEQFF
>TRBV18|.|TRBJ2-1
CASSPSLAGHSVNEQFF
>TRBV7-9|.|TRBJ2-5
CASSLAGQGVFQETQYF
>TRBV5-4|few|TRBJ2-5
CASSLLGTGLRETQYF
>TRBV18|.|TRBJ2-5
CASSPILRQQQETQYF
>TRBV5-1|.|TRBJ2-1
CASSLGSSGGSYNEQFF
>TRBV29-1|.|TRBJ2-1
CSAVPGTSSGEQFF
>TRBV7-2|.|TRBJ2-1
CAERAGLAGGSSSYNEQFF
>TRBV6-6|.|TRBJ2-7
CASRKMQAGLEQYF
>TRBV9|.|TRBJ2-1
CASSVARLSHEQFF
>TRBV6-5|.|TRBJ2-5
CASSQWTNKETQYF
>TRBV21-1|.|TRBJ2-1
CASSKANTAGLFF
>TRBV28|.|TRBJ1-4
CASSSLVGWEKLFF
>TRBV30|few|TRBJ1-2
CATARNYGYTF
>TRBV10-3|few|TRBJ2-1
CAISSLAGSSYNEQFF
>TRBV5-6|.|TRBJ2-5
CASSLAVSGVSQYF
>TRBV28|.|TRBJ1-2
CASIWAGQSYGYTF
>TRBV6-6|once|TRBJ2-3
CASSYTGQGISTQYF
>TRBV2|.|TRBJ1-1
CASSVDGENTEAFF
>TRBV2|few|TRBJ2-7
CASTRTGTNEQYF
>TRBV7-9|.|TRBJ1-5
CASSLEGVQPQHF
>TRBV28|.|TRBJ1-1
CASQTGLNTEAFF
>TRBV18|.|TRBJ2-1
CASSPNSYNEQFF
>TRBV7-3|.|TRBJ2-3
CASSFGSGLTDTQYF
>TRBV30|.|TRBJ1-2
CAWSVLLSGIGEGYTF
>TRBV30|.|TRBJ2-5
CAWSPPWQGGGETQYF
>TRBV4-2|.|TRBJ2-7
CASSRAGTASPHYEQYF
>TRBV2|few|TRBJ2-7
CASTGQGPYEQYF
>TRBV6-5|.|TRBJ1-4
CASSYSSGIGEKLFF
>TRBV10-2|.|TRBJ1-2
CASTLTTGTDNYGYTF
>TRBV29-1|.|TRBJ2-2
CSVASGHSNTGELFF
>TRBV2|few|TRBJ2-3
CASSEPYNTDTQYF
>TRBV29-1|.|TRBJ1-1
CSVGNRGGGMITEAFF
>TRBV7-6|.|TRBJ1-1
CASSAGTGVRAFF
>TRBV19|.|TRBJ1-2
CASSIDQGTYGYTF
>TRBV5-6|.|TRBJ1-2
CASSLVGDGYTF
>TRBV6-5|few|TRBJ1-6
CASSPRTGLSPLHF
>TRBV5-1|once|TRBJ2-1
CASSLYRAGGQYNEQFF
>TRBV6-4|.|TRBJ1-2
CASRPQLTLRETRGYTF
>TRBV5-1|.|TRBJ2-3
CASRNPQMASTDTQYF
>TRBV29-1|.|TRBJ2-4
CSVGEGAKNIQYF
>TRBV28|.|TRBJ1-5
CASSLATGGEGKPQHF
>TRBV6-4|.|TRBJ2-1
CASSDSRKRRAFYNEQFF
>TRBV7-3|.|TRBJ1-2
CASRPAPGDGYTF
>TRBV5-1|few|TRBJ1-2
CASSGDSIGYTF
>TRBV7-9|.|TRBJ2-6
CATQKAWASGANVLTF
>TRBV10-2|once|TRBJ1-2
CASSERVGRGDGYTF
>TRBV4-1|.|TRBJ1-4
CASSQSAGIGEKLFF
>TRBV5-6|.|TRBJ2-1
CASSLGGVAYNEQFF
>TRBV2|.|TRBJ2-1
CASRDGQGSDEQFF
>TRBV7-6|.|TRBJ2-1
CASSGDYSEQFF
>TRBV2|.|TRBJ1-2
CASREGGQSHF